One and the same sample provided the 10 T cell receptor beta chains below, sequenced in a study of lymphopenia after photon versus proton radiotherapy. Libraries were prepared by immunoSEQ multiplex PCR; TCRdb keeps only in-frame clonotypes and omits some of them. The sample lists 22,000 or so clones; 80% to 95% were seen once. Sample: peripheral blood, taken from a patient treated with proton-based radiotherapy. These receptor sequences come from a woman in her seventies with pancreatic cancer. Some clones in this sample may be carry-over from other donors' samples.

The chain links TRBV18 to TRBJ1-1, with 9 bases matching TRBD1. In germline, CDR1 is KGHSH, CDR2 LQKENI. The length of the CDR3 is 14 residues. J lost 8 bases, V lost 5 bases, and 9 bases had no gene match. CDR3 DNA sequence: TGTGCCAGCTCAGGGGACAGGGTATCGCAAGAAGCTTTCTTT. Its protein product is CASSGDRVSQEAFF.

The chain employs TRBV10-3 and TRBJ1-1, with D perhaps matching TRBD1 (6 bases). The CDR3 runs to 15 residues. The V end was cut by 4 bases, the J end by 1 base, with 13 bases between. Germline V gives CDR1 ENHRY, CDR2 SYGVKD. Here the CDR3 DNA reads TGTGCCATCAGTGGGTCGGGGGGCTGGAACACTGAAGCTTTCTTT. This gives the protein CAISGSGGWNTEAFF.

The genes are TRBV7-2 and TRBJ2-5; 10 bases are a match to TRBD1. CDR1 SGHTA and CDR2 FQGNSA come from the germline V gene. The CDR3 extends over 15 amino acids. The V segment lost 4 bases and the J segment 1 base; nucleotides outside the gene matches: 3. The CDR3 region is CASSYDRGPQETQYF. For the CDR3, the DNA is TGTGCCAGCAGCTACGACAGGGGGCCCCAAGAGACCCAGTACTTC.

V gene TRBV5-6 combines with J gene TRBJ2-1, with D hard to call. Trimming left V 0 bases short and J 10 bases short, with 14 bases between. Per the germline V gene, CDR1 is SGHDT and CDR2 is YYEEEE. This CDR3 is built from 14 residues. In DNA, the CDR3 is TGTGCCAGCAGCTTGGGACTCCCGTCCGGCGAGCAGTTCTTC. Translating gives CASSLGLPSGEQFF.

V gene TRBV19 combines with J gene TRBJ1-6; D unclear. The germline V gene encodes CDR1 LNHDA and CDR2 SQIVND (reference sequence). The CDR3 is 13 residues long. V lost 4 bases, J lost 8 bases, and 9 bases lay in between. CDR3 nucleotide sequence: TGTGCCAGTAGTACGACAAGGGATTCACCCCTCCACTTT. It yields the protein CASSTTRDSPLHF.

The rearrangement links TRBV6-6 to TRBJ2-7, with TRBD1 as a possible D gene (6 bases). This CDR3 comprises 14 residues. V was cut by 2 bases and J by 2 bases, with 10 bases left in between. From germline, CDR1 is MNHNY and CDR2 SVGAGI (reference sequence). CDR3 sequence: CASSYAGQTYEQYF. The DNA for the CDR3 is TGTGCCAGCAGTTACGCCGGACAGACCTACGAGCAGTACTTC.

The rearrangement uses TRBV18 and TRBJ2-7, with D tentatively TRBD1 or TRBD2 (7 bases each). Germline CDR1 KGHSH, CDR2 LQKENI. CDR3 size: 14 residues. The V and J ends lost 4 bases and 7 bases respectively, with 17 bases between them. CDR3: CASSHGLGGWEQYF. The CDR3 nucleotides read TGTGCCAGCTCACACGGACTAGGGGGCTGGGAGCAGTACTTC.

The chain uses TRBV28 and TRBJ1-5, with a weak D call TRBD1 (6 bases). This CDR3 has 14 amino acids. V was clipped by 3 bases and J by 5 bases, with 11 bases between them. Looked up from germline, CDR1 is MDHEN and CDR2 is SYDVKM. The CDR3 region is CASSLGGGDQPQHF. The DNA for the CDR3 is TGTGCCAGCAGTTTGGGAGGGGGTGATCAGCCCCAGCATTTT.

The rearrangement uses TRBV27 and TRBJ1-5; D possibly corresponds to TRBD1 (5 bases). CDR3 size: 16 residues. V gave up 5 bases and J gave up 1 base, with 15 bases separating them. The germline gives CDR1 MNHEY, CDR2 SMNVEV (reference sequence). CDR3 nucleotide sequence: TGTGCCAGCAGTCCTTCCGCGGGACGAAGCAATCAGCCCCAGCATTTT. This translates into CASSPSAGRSNQPQHF.

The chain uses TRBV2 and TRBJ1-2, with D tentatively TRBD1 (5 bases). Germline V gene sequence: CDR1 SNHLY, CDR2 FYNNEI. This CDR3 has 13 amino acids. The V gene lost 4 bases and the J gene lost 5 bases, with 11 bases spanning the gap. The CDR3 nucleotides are TGTGCCAGCAGTGCTGGGGCTGGATATGGCTACACCTTC. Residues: CASSAGAGYGYTF.